Below, 6 T cell receptor beta chains from the same sample are listed, as sequenced in a study of blood T cell repertoires in COVID-19. Produced via immunoSEQ multiplex PCR; TCRdb's table is partial and in-frame only. The table records about 200,000 clones, 84% of them present only once. Source material: PBMCs or T cells enriched from blood (not recorded which). These receptors came from a woman aged 25 to 39 who had been exposed to COVID-19.

This chain links TRBV21-1 with TRBJ1-1. TRBV21-1 is termed a pseudogene. There are 11 residues in the CDR3. This CDR3 is CAEGIPSWAFF. The CDR3, as DNA: TGTGCCGAGGGTATCCCATCGTGGGCTTTCTTT.

The chain couples TRBV4-3 to TRBJ1-1; 7 bases map to TRBD1. The CDR3 runs to 15 residues. Germline values: CDR1 LGHNA, CDR2 YSLEER. V lost 0 bases and J lost 7; bases outside the gene matches: 8. CDR3 DNA: TGCGCCAGCAGCCAAGATTGGAGACAGGGTCTTGAAGCTTTCTTT. Translating it yields CASSQDWRQGLEAFF.

This chain links TRBV10-2 with TRBJ1-2; possible D gene TRBD1, 6 bases. The CDR3 sequence is 13 residues long. V was trimmed by 3 bases and J by 5 bases, leaving 10 bases between them. Germline-derived CDR1 and CDR2 are WSHSY and SAAADI. The CDR3 nucleotides are TGCGCCAGCAGTGACAGGACAGAGTATGGCTACACCTTC. It yields the protein CASSDRTEYGYTF.

The V call is TRBV6-5, the J call TRBJ1-2; TRBD1 matches at 9 bases. Trimming took 1 base from V and 6 from J; bases not matched to a gene: 6. Germline CDR1 MNHEY, CDR2 SVGAGI. The CDR3 consists of 15 residues. The CDR3: CASSYFRDRDHGYTF. The CDR3 DNA is TGTGCCAGCAGTTACTTCCGGGACAGGGACCATGGCTACACCTTC.

This chain uses TRBV3-1 (or the pseudogene TRBV3-2) with TRBJ1-4; D remains ambiguous. CDR1 and CDR2 from the germline V gene are LGHDT and YNNKEL (reference sequence). Trimming shortened V by 0 bases and J by 7 bases, and 12 bases separated the two germline ends. The CDR3 spans 15 residues. CDR3 residues: CASSQDEGLGEKLFF. CDR3 DNA sequence: TGTGCCAGCAGCCAAGATGAGGGATTAGGTGAAAAACTGTTTTTT.

J is TRBJ1-4 and V is TRBV10-3, with D perhaps matching TRBD1 (5 bases). Germline V lookup: CDR1 ENHRY, CDR2 SYGVKD. The CDR3 is 13 residues long. The V and J ends lost 8 bases and 4 bases respectively, with 11 bases between them. The CDR3 spells CAIGGDHNEKLFF. Here the CDR3 DNA reads TGTGCCATCGGCGGGGACCATAATGAAAAACTGTTTTTT.